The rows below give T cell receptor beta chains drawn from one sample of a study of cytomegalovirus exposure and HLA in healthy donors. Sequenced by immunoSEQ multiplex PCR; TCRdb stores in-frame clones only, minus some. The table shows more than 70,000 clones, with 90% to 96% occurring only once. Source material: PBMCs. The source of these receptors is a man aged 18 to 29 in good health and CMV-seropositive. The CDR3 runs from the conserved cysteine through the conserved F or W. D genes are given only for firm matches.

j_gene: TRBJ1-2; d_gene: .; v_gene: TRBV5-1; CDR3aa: CASSFQTASNYGYTF; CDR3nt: TGCGCCAGCAGCTTCCAGACAGCTTCTAACTATGGCTACACCTTC
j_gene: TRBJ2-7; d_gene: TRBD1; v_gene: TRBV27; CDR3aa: CASSWTGQGVGEQYF; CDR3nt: TGTGCCAGCAGTTGGACGGGACAGGGAGTTGGCGAGCAGTACTTC
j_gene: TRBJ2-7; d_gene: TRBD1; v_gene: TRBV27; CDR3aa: CASSSQDRMSYEQYF; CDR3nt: TGTGCCAGCAGTTCCCAGGACAGGATGAGCTACGAGCAGTACTTC
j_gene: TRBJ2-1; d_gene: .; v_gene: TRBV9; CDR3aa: CASSVDPLRDNEQFF; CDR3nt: TGTGCCAGCAGCGTTGACCCCCTTCGGGACAATGAGCAGTTCTTC
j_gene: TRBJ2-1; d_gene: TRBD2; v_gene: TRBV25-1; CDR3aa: CASSEYGGRAHNEQFF; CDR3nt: TGTGCCAGCAGTGAATACGGCGGGAGAGCTCACAATGAGCAGTTCTTC
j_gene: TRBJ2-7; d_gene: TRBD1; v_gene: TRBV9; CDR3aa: CASSIEGSGGHEQYF; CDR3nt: TGTGCCAGCAGCATTGAGGGGTCAGGGGGCCACGAGCAGTACTTC
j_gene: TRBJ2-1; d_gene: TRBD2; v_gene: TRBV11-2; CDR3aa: CASSHRLAGAYNEQFF; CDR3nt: TGTGCCAGCAGCCACAGACTAGCGGGAGCTTACAATGAGCAGTTCTTC
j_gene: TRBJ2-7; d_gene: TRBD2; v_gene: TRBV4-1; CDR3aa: CASSQGSGRAVEQYF; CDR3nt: TGCGCCAGCAGCCAAGGTAGCGGGAGGGCCGTCGAGCAGTACTTC
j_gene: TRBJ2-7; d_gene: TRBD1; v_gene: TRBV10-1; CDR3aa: CASSDPTGHYEQYF; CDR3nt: TGCGCCAGCAGTGACCCGACAGGGCACTACGAGCAGTACTTC
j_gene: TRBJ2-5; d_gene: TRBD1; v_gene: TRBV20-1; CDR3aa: CSPDRVETQYF; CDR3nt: TGCAGTCCGGACAGGGTAGAGACCCAGTACTTC
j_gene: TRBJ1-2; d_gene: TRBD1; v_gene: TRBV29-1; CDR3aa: CSVTFLDRGRGYNYGYTF; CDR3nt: TGCAGCGTTACTTTCTTAGACAGGGGAAGGGGGTATAACTATGGCTACACCTTC
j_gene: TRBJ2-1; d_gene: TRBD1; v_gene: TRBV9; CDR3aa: CASSGGQANEQFF; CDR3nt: TGTGCCAGCAGCGGGGGACAGGCGAATGAGCAGTTCTTC